This section outlines one T cell receptor beta chain sequence together with its context. This entry comes from a study of T cell changes during pregnancy in multiple sclerosis. J was trimmed by 5 bases and V by 6 bases; bases with no gene match: 9. Germline lookup yields CDR1 SGHVS and CDR2 FNYEAQ. This CDR3 comprises 15 residues. Sequenced by immunoSEQ multiplex PCR; TCRdb stores in-frame clones only, minus some. This table holds over 35,000 clones, around 91% found once. The sample here was CD4+ T cells from peripheral blood mononuclear cells, taken in the second trimester of pregnancy. The rearrangement joins TRBV7-6 to TRBJ1-2, with 10 bases lining up with TRBD1. The receptor was derived from a female donor in good health, enrolled as a control in a pregnancy study. In nucleotides, the CDR3 is TGTGCCAGCAGTCTGCGACAGGGGGCGTCTTATGGCTACACCTTC. This encodes CASSLRQGASYGYTF.